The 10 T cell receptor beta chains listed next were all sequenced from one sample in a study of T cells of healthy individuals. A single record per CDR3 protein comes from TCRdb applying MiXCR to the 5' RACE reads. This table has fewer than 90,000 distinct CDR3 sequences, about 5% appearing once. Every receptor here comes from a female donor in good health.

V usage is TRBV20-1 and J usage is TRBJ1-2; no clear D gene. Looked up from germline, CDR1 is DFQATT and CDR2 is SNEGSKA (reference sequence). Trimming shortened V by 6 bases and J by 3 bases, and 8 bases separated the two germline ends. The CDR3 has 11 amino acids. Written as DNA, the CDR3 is TGCAGTGCCCGGACCCACTATGGCTACACCTTC. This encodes CSARTHYGYTF.

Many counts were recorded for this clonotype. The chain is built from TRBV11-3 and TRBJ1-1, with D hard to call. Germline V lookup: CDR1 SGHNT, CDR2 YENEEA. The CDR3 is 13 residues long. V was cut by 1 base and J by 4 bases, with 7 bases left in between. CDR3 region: CASSLGTGTEAFF. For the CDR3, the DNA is TGTGCCAGCAGCTTAGGGACGGGCACTGAAGCTTTCTTT.

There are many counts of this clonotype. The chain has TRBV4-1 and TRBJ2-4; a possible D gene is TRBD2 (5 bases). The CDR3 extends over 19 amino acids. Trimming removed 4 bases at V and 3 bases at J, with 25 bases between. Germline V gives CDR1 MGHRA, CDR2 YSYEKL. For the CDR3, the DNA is TGCGCCAGCAGCCTGGGTTCTATTCGCGCCGGACGGGACAAAAACATTCAGTACTTC. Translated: CASSLGSIRAGRDKNIQYF.

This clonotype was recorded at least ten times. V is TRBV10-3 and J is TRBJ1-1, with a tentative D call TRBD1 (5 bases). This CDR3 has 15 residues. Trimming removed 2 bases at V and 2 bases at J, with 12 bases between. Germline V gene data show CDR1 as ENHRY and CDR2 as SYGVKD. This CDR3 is CAISEPYRSNTEAFF. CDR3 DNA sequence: TGTGCCATCAGTGAGCCCTACAGGAGTAACACTGAAGCTTTCTTT.

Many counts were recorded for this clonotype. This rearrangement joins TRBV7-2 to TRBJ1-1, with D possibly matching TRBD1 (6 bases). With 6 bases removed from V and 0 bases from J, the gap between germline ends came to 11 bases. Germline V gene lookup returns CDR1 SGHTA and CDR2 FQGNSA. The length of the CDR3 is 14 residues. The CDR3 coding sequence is TGTGCCAGCAGTTACGGGACATTGAACACTGAAGCTTTCTTT. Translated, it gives CASSYGTLNTEAFF.

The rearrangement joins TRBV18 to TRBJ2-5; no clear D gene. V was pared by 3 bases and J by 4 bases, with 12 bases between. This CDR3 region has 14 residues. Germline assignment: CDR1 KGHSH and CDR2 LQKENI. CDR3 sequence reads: CASSPLDVIETQYF. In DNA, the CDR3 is TGTGCCAGCTCACCCCTGGACGTCATAGAGACCCAGTACTTC.

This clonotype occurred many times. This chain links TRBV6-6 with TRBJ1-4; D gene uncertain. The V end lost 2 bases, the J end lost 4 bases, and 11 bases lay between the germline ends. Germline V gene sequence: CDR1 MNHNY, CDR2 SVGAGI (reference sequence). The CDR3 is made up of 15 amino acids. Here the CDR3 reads CASSYMAGGNEKLFF. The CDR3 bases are TGTGCCAGCAGTTACATGGCCGGCGGTAATGAAAAACTGTTTTTT.

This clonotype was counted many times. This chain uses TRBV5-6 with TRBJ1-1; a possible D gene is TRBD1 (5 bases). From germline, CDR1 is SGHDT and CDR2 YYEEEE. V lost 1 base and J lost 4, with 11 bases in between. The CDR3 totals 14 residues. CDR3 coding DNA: TGTGCCAGCAGCTTGCGACAGTTGGCCACTGAAGCTTTCTTT. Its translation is CASSLRQLATEAFF.

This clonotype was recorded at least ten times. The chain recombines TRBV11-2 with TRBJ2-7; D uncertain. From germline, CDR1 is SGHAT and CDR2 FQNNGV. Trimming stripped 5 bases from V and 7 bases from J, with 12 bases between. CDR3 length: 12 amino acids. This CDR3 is CASSPEEEEQYF. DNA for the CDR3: TGTGCCAGCAGCCCTGAAGAGGAGGAGCAGTACTTC.

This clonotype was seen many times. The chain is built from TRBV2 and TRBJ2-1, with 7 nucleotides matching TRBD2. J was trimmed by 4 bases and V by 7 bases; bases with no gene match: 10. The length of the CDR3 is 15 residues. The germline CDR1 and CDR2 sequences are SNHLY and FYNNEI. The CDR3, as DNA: TGTGCCAGCATGAGGGCTAGCGGACCGTACAATGAGCAGTTCTTC. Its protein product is CASMRASGPYNEQFF.